Listed here is a single T cell receptor (beta chain). At one boundary the junction diverges from the germline segment, which might be a read error. These data belong to a study of blood T cell repertoires in COVID-19. Background on the study: Sample material is recorded as cDNA or gDNA derived from T cells, B-cell-depleted T cells, or PBMCs.

Here immunoSEQ multiplex PCR was the method, and the copy in TCRdb shows in-frame clones only, minus some. The sample consists of more than 90,000 clones, 82% of them appearing once. The sequence was obtained from a man aged 80 or over with acute or convalescent COVID-19. What was sequenced was peripheral blood.

CDR3 in DNA: TGTGCTAGCAGCTCGTTAGCGGGAGGGCCACAGTATTTT. Translating it yields CASSSLAGGPQYF. The gene calls are TRBV7-7 and TRBJ2-3, with 11 positions matching TRBD2. The germline V gene encodes CDR1 SSHAT and CDR2 FNYEAQ (reference sequence). This CDR3 has 13 residues.